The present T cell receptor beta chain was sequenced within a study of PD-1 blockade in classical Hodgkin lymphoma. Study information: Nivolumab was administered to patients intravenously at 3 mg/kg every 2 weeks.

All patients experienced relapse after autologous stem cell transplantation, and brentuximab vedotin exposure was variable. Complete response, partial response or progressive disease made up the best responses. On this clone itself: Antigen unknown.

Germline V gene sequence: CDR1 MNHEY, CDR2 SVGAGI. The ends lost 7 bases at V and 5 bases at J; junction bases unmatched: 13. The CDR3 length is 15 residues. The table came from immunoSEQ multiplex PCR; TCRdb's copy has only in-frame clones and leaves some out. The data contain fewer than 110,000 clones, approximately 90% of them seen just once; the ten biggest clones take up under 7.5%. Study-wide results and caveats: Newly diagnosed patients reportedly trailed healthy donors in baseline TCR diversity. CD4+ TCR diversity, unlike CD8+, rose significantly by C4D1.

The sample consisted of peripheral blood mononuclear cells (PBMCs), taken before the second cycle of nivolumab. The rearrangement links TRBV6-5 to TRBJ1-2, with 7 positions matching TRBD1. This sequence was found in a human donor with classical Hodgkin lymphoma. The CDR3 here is CASTPLRGGDYGYTF. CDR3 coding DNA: TGTGCCAGCACCCCCCTAAGAGGGGGCGATTATGGCTACACCTTC.